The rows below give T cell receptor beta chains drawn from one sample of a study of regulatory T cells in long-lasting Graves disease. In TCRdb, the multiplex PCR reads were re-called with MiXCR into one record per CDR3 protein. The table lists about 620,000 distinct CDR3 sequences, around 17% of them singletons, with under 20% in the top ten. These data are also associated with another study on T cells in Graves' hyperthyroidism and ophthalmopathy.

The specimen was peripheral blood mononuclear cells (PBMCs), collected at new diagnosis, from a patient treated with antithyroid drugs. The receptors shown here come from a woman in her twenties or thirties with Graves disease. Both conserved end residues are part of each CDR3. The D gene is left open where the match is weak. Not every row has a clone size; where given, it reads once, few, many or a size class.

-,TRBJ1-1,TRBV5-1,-,TGTGCCAGCAGCTTCCCCCCACAGACCATTACTGAAGCTTTCTTT,CASSFPPQTITEAFF
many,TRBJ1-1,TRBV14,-,TGTGCCAGCAGGGAGGGAGGCGGTGAAGCTTTCTTT,CASREGGGEAFF
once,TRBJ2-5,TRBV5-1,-,TGCGCCAGCAGCTCGAATACAGGGTCTGTGGAGACCCAGTACTTC,CASSSNTGSVETQYF
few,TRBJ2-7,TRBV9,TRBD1,TGTGCCAGCAGCGTAGCTCTGGACAGGGGCGAGCAGTACTTC,CASSVALDRGEQYF
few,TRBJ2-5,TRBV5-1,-,TGCGCCAGCAGCTTGTACAGGAGCCAAGAGACCCAGTACTTC,CASSLYRSQETQYF
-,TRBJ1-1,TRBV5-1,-,TGCGCCAGCAGCTCGGCAATTACAGGGATGAACACTGAAGCTTTCTTT,CASSSAITGMNTEAFF
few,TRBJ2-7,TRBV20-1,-,TGCAGTGCCCAACCTGATTCCTACGAGCAGTACTTC,CSAQPDSYEQYF
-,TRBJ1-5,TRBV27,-,TGTGCCAGCAGTCCGAGGGCGGAGTGGCAGGCGCTGAACAATCAGCCCCAGCATTTT,CASSPRAEWQALNNQPQHF
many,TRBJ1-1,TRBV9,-,TGTGCCAGCAGCTTCCGGGACGGAAACACTGAAGCTTTCTTT,CASSFRDGNTEAFF
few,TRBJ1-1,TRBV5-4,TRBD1,TGTGCCAGCAGCAGACAGGGGGCGCCTGAAGCTTTCTTT,CASSRQGAPEAFF
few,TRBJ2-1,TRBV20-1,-,TGCAGGGGCCAGGGTTTGACTTATGAGCAGTTCTTC,CRGQGLTYEQFF
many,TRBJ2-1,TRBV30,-,TGTGCCGCGGGGCGGGGTCCGGGTGAGCAGTTCTTC,CAAGRGPGEQFF
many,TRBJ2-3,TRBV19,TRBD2,TGTGCCAGTAGCGTAGCGGGAGCCGTAGATACGCAGTATTTT,CASSVAGAVDTQYF
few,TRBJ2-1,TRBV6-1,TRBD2,TGTGCCAGCAGTCCTAGCGGGATAAATTATGAGCAGTTCTTC,CASSPSGINYEQFF